These T cell receptor beta chains were read from a single sample in a study of beta chain features in type 1 diabetes. Generated by immunoSEQ multiplex PCR, the TCRdb table keeps only in-frame clones and is missing some. The sample contains about 350,000 clones, around 20% of which appear only once. The sample was naive CD4+ T cells from blood. These receptors all stem from a woman aged 18-29 years in good health. The CDR3 runs from the conserved cysteine through the conserved F or W.

j_gene: TRBJ1-2; v_gene: TRBV29-1; len: 12; CDR3aa: CSVGDRGHGYTF
j_gene: TRBJ2-5; v_gene: TRBV25-1; len: 15; CDR3aa: CASSEWEGTQETQYF
j_gene: TRBJ2-3; v_gene: TRBV12-5; len: 12; CDR3aa: CASGDPGDTQYF
j_gene: TRBJ1-5; v_gene: TRBV29-1; len: 13; CDR3aa: CSVAPSRNQPQHF
j_gene: TRBJ1-2; v_gene: TRBV2; len: 16; CDR3aa: CASSEPRDSSYYGYTF
j_gene: TRBJ2-2; v_gene: TRBV5-6; len: 16; CDR3aa: CASSLYGQANTGELFF
j_gene: TRBJ2-1; v_gene: TRBV5-1; len: 15; CDR3aa: CASSLRGVGYNEQFF
j_gene: TRBJ2-5; v_gene: TRBV6-5; len: 13; CDR3aa: CASRGTSEETQYF
j_gene: TRBJ2-5; v_gene: TRBV12-5; len: 15; CDR3aa: CASGLVQGAKETQYF
j_gene: TRBJ1-3; v_gene: TRBV30; len: 15; CDR3aa: CAWSETGPSGNTIYF
j_gene: TRBJ1-5; v_gene: TRBV9; len: 15; CDR3aa: CASSVGAVGGQPQHF
j_gene: TRBJ2-1; v_gene: TRBV18; len: 15; CDR3aa: CASSPLLGSDNEQFF
j_gene: TRBJ2-1; v_gene: TRBV15; len: 14; CDR3aa: CATSSDTGYNEQFF
j_gene: TRBJ1-6; v_gene: TRBV4-2; len: 16; CDR3aa: CASSQEDRGLGSPLHF
j_gene: TRBJ2-5; v_gene: TRBV5-1; len: 17; CDR3aa: CASSYATTIQRGETQYF
j_gene: TRBJ2-5; v_gene: TRBV18; len: 15; CDR3aa: CASSPPAAGVKTQYF
j_gene: TRBJ2-5; v_gene: TRBV7-2; len: 13; CDR3aa: CASSSDRAETQYF
j_gene: TRBJ1-2; v_gene: TRBV29-1; len: 13; CDR3aa: CSVRTGSNYGYTF
j_gene: TRBJ1-2; v_gene: TRBV25-1; len: 15; CDR3aa: CASSEFEGVEEGYTF
j_gene: TRBJ1-2; v_gene: TRBV30; len: 13; CDR3aa: CAWSVSGNYGYTF
j_gene: TRBJ2-1; v_gene: TRBV30; len: 15; CDR3aa: CAWSVGGRAGGEQFF
j_gene: TRBJ2-1; v_gene: TRBV14; len: 15; CDR3aa: CASSQDFGGFNEQFF
j_gene: TRBJ2-5; v_gene: TRBV7-8; len: 16; CDR3aa: CASSDVPAGGLETQYF
j_gene: TRBJ1-5; v_gene: TRBV4-1; len: 15; CDR3aa: CASSQGWTGNQPQHF
j_gene: TRBJ2-7; v_gene: TRBV2; len: 18; CDR3aa: CASSRVGTSGTYTYEQYF
j_gene: TRBJ2-2; v_gene: TRBV6-1; len: 16; CDR3aa: CASSEGVGGARGELFF
j_gene: TRBJ2-7; v_gene: TRBV7-2; len: 14; CDR3aa: CASSLAGGPYEQYF
j_gene: TRBJ2-3; v_gene: TRBV9; len: 14; CDR3aa: CASSVDGRGGTQYF
j_gene: TRBJ2-1; v_gene: TRBV25-1; len: 14; CDR3aa: CASSDVLEYNEQFF
j_gene: TRBJ1-5; v_gene: TRBV15; len: 15; CDR3aa: CATSRVQGSNQPQHF
j_gene: TRBJ2-3; v_gene: TRBV25-1; len: 12; CDR3aa: CASNRGLDTQYF
j_gene: TRBJ1-2; v_gene: TRBV25-1; len: 11; CDR3aa: CASSAVYGYTF
j_gene: TRBJ2-6; v_gene: TRBV30; len: 12; CDR3aa: CAWTPGANVLTF
j_gene: TRBJ1-1; v_gene: TRBV18; len: 13; CDR3aa: CASSPGSNTEAFF
j_gene: TRBJ1-2; v_gene: TRBV11-1; len: 16; CDR3aa: CASSAGQGEGNYGYTF
j_gene: TRBJ2-5; v_gene: TRBV7-3; len: 14; CDR3aa: CASSLQGSGETQYF
j_gene: TRBJ2-7; v_gene: TRBV5-1; len: 15; CDR3aa: CASSSGLAGGTEQYF
j_gene: TRBJ2-6; v_gene: TRBV5-1; len: 16; CDR3aa: CASSLGVTTGANVLTF
j_gene: TRBJ2-4; v_gene: TRBV5-1; len: 16; CDR3aa: CASSLEEDRPKNIQYF
j_gene: TRBJ1-6; v_gene: TRBV15; len: 16; CDR3aa: CATSRSTGGMNSPLHF
j_gene: TRBJ2-1; v_gene: TRBV11-2; len: 15; CDR3aa: CASSLDGSSYNEQFF
j_gene: TRBJ1-6; v_gene: TRBV27; len: 13; CDR3aa: CASSRVFHSPLHF
j_gene: TRBJ1-2; v_gene: TRBV29-1; len: 14; CDR3aa: CSVAVWDRAHGYTF
j_gene: TRBJ2-7; v_gene: TRBV10-3; len: 12; CDR3aa: CAISEPGQGEYF
j_gene: TRBJ2-5; v_gene: TRBV7-2; len: 13; CDR3aa: CASADRFKETQYF
j_gene: TRBJ2-1; v_gene: TRBV9; len: 15; CDR3aa: CASSVGGGMYNEQFF
j_gene: TRBJ2-5; v_gene: TRBV5-1; len: 14; CDR3aa: CASSVQGSGETQYF
j_gene: TRBJ2-1; v_gene: TRBV4-1; len: 14; CDR3aa: CASSQVGGYNEQFF
j_gene: TRBJ1-2; v_gene: TRBV5-1; len: 13; CDR3aa: CASSLLGAAGYTF